This T cell receptor beta chain originates from a study of cytomegalovirus exposure and HLA in healthy donors. Broader study findings: Across donors, presence/absence analyses took sequencing depth to be roughly uniform.

About this clone: As yet, its antigen is unknown.

Researchers ran the PCR with 60 Vbeta and 13 Jbeta primers. The protocol was immunoSEQ multiplex PCR, while the TCRdb copy is restricted to in-frame clones and leaves out a portion. The sample lists 140,000 to 150,000 clones, roughly 85% occurring once. This TCR derives from a woman aged 25 to 39 in good health and CMV-seronegative. The sequencing sample was made of PBMCs.

CDR3 region: CAWGTGGNTEAFF. Written as DNA, the CDR3 is TGTGCCTGGGGGACAGGTGGGAACACTGAAGCTTTCTTT. This rearrangement joins TRBV30 to TRBJ1-1, with 8 bases identical to TRBD1. With 5 bases clipped from V and 1 base from J, the junction kept 3 bases outside the gene matches. From germline, CDR1 is GTSNPN and CDR2 SVGIG (reference sequence). The CDR3 spans 13 residues.